Listed below are T cell receptor beta chains from one sample, sequenced in a study of shared clonotypes between healthy human individuals. Sequencing was performed with immunoSEQ multiplex PCR; in TCRdb, only in-frame clones are kept and a portion is missing. This sample carries 600,000 to 750,000 clones, less than 80% of them seen once, and the ten largest clones take approximately 2%. The sequenced sample was memory CD4+ T cells sorted from blood. These receptors all come from a woman aged 25 to 45 in good health. The CDR3 runs from the conserved cysteine through the conserved F or W. D genes are given only for firm matches. Size is stated for part of the rows, as once, few or many counts, or as a class when the clone is expanded.

clone_size | d_call | j_call | v_call | cdr3_nt | cdr3_aa
few | . | TRBJ2-1 | TRBV5-1 | TGCGCCAGCAGCATGGACTCTAGCTCCTACAATGAGCAGTTCTTC | CASSMDSSSYNEQFF
once | . | TRBJ2-1 | TRBV18 | TGTGCCAGCTCACCGGGTTGGCAAATCAATGAGCAGTTCTTC | CASSPGWQINEQFF
. | . | TRBJ1-2 | TRBV5-1 | TGCGCCAGCAGACTGGACGTAGCCCTCTATGGCTACACCTTC | CASRLDVALYGYTF
. | TRBD1 | TRBJ1-4 | TRBV11-2 | TGTGCCAGCAGCGATCGACAGGGGGGTGAAAAACTGTTTTTT | CASSDRQGGEKLFF
. | . | TRBJ2-2 | TRBV2 | TGTGCCAGCACACCGTACGGCTCGACCACCGGGGAGCTGTTTTTT | CASTPYGSTTGELFF
few | TRBD1 | TRBJ1-2 | TRBV28 | TGTGCCAGCAGTCCGGACAGGGTCTATGGCTACACCTTC | CASSPDRVYGYTF
. | TRBD1 | TRBJ2-7 | TRBV27 | TGTGCCAGCAGTTTCCGACAGGGGTCCTACGAGCAGTACTTC | CASSFRQGSYEQYF
. | TRBD2 | TRBJ2-3 | TRBV5-6 | TGTGCCAGCAGCTTGGTCGGGAGGTTACAGAGCACAGATACGCAGTATTTT | CASSLVGRLQSTDTQYF
. | . | TRBJ2-7 | TRBV30 | TGTGCCTGGAGTTTGAGAGGGGCCCACGAGCAGTACTTC | CAWSLRGAHEQYF
once | TRBD2 | TRBJ2-1 | TRBV19 | TGTGCCAGTAGTTCGAGCGGGAGGGCGGGTCATGAGCAGTTCTTC | CASSSSGRAGHEQFF
. | TRBD2 | TRBJ2-3 | TRBV18 | TGTGCCAGCTCACAGCTTAGCGGGACAGATACGCAGTATTTT | CASSQLSGTDTQYF
. | TRBD2 | TRBJ2-5 | TRBV4-1 | TGCGCCAGCAGCCAAGATTTTAGGACTAGCGGACAAAGACCTAAAGAGACCCAGTACTTC | CASSQDFRTSGQRPKETQYF
. | TRBD2 | TRBJ2-3 | TRBV18 | TGTGCCAGCTCACTTATCCCCGGGAGGGCCGGAGATACGCAGTATTTT | CASSLIPGRAGDTQYF
. | TRBD1 | TRBJ2-2 | TRBV19 | TGTGCCAGTAGCCCCGGGACAGAAGTCGGGGAGCTGTTTTTT | CASSPGTEVGELFF
. | . | TRBJ1-1 | TRBV25-1 | TGTGCCAGCAGTGAATCGCTCAGTTTGAACACTGAAGCTTTCTTT | CASSESLSLNTEAFF
. | . | TRBJ1-3 | TRBV28 | TGTGCCAGCATGGGGGCATATACCTCTGGAAACACCATATATTTT | CASMGAYTSGNTIYF
. | . | TRBJ2-7 | TRBV20-1 | TGCAGCTCCCAAGGGGTAGGCGAGCAGTACTTC | CSSQGVGEQYF
many | . | TRBJ1-1 | TRBV20-1 | TGCAGTGCTAGGGTGAACACTGAAGCTTTCTTT | CSARVNTEAFF
. | TRBD2 | TRBJ2-3 | TRBV11-2 | TGTGCCAGCACCCCTGGGTCGGGGGGGAAGTCCACAGATACGCAGTATTTT | CASTPGSGGKSTDTQYF
. | . | TRBJ1-2 | TRBV19 | TGTGCCAGTAGTCCGCCCGAGAGAGGGAGGTGGAGATATGGCTACACCTTC | CASSPPERGRWRYGYTF
few | . | TRBJ1-2 | TRBV5-1 | TGCGCCAGCAGCTCCTCGGGGGAAGGCTACACCTTC | CASSSSGEGYTF
. | TRBD1 | TRBJ2-7 | TRBV11-2 | TGTGCCAGCAGCTTAGGGCGACAGGGAACCGGGAAGTACTTC | CASSLGRQGTGKYF
. | TRBD2 | TRBJ2-2 | TRBV19 | TGTGCCAGTAGTACCGGAGCGGGGTTTGAGGTAGACCGGGAGCTGTTTTTT | CASSTGAGFEVDRELFF
. | TRBD1 | TRBJ2-1 | TRBV5-4 | TGTGCCAGCAGCCACGGGCCGACAGGGCTGAGCTACAATGAGCAGTTCTTC | CASSHGPTGLSYNEQFF
few | TRBD2 | TRBJ2-1 | TRBV7-2 | TGTGCCAGCAGCTCTATGAGACTAGCGGGGGGACTCAATGAGCAGTTCTTC | CASSSMRLAGGLNEQFF
. | . | TRBJ1-4 | TRBV19 | TGTGCCAGTAGTATAGGAAATACACCCGGGGAGGAAAAACTGTTTTTT | CASSIGNTPGEEKLFF
. | TRBD1 | TRBJ2-2 | TRBV5-1 | TGCGCCAGCATAAACAGGACAGGGGGTGACGGGGAGCTGTTTTTT | CASINRTGGDGELFF
once | . | TRBJ2-7 | TRBV28 | TGTGCCAGCAGTTTAGCGGCAGGGAACTCCTACGAGCAGTACTTC | CASSLAAGNSYEQYF
few | . | TRBJ2-7 | TRBV7-7 | TGTGCCAGCTCCCCACAGGAATCCTACGAGCAGTACTTC | CASSPQESYEQYF
. | . | TRBJ2-5 | TRBV29-1 | TGCAGCGTTGTTCATGAGACCCAGTACTTC | CSVVHETQYF
. | . | TRBJ2-7 | TRBV28 | TGTGCCAGCTCGGGCCTGTCGAGGTCTGATTCCTACGAGCAGTACTTC | CASSGLSRSDSYEQYF
few | . | TRBJ1-5 | TRBV5-1 | TGCGCCAGCAGCCGGGGTGGCAATCAGCCCCAGCATTTT | CASSRGGNQPQHF
. | . | TRBJ1-2 | TRBV11-2 | TGTGCCAGCAGATTCGGGGCGGACTATGGCTACACCTTC | CASRFGADYGYTF
once | . | TRBJ2-3 | TRBV7-9 | TGTGCCAGCAGCGGGGGGTTCGCAGGGTCGGGAGATACGCAGTATTTT | CASSGGFAGSGDTQYF
. | . | TRBJ2-7 | TRBV6-6 | TGTGCCAGCAGCCTAACCCGGGGGGAGCAGTACTTC | CASSLTRGEQYF
once | . | TRBJ2-2 | TRBV5-4 | TGTGCCAGCAGCTTGGTACAGTCGAACACCGGGGAGCTGTTTTTT | CASSLVQSNTGELFF
. | TRBD1 | TRBJ1-5 | TRBV19 | TGTGCCAGCGAGGACAGGGTAGATCAGCCCCAGCATTTT | CASEDRVDQPQHF
. | TRBD2 | TRBJ2-5 | TRBV4-2 | TGTGCCAGCAGCCGCCTAGCGGGAGCTTACCAAGAGACCCAGTACTTC | CASSRLAGAYQETQYF
. | TRBD1 | TRBJ2-1 | TRBV7-9 | TGTGCCAGCAGCCGGGCGAGTGGGGGGACAGGGACAAATGAGCAGTTCTTC | CASSRASGGTGTNEQFF
. | . | TRBJ1-1 | TRBV18 | TGTGCCAGCTCTGCACAGGGTTTGGACACTGAAGCTTTCTTT | CASSAQGLDTEAFF
. | . | TRBJ2-5 | TRBV2 | TGTGCCAGCAGTCCCCAGTCCCGAGAGACCCAGTACTTC | CASSPQSRETQYF
. | . | TRBJ2-3 | TRBV10-3 | TGTGCCATCAGTGAGGCGACTACCCGTAGCCCCGATACGCAGTATTTT | CAISEATTRSPDTQYF
many | . | TRBJ1-4 | TRBV5-1 | TGCGCCAGCAGTTTCTTAGCGGGATCCACTAATGAAAAACTGTTTTTT | CASSFLAGSTNEKLFF
few | TRBD1 | TRBJ1-4 | TRBV2 | TGTGCCAGCAAGGAGACCGGGACAGGGGTTTCCGAAAAACTGTTTTTT | CASKETGTGVSEKLFF
. | TRBD2 | TRBJ2-1 | TRBV5-1 | TGCGCCAGCCGGACTAGCGGGGAGTACAATGAGCAGTTCTTC | CASRTSGEYNEQFF
few | TRBD1 | TRBJ1-1 | TRBV28 | TGTGCCAGCAGTTTTGCCAGGGGGGAAACTGAAGCTTTCTTT | CASSFARGETEAFF
. | TRBD2 | TRBJ2-1 | TRBV2 | TGTGCCAGCAGTGCCGGACTAGCGGTCTTCAATGAGCAGTTCTTC | CASSAGLAVFNEQFF
. | . | TRBJ2-7 | TRBV5-1 | TGCGCCAGCAGCACCTCCTACGGGGATCCAGCCTACGAGCAGTACTTC | CASSTSYGDPAYEQYF
. | . | TRBJ2-1 | TRBV7-9 | TGTGCCAGCAGCCCCGGGGTGAGAAGCTCCTACAATGAGCAGTTCTTC | CASSPGVRSSYNEQFF
many | . | TRBJ2-7 | TRBV6-4 | TGTGCCAGCTATCGCCCCCAGCCAGGACACAACTACGAGCAGTACTTC | CASYRPQPGHNYEQYF